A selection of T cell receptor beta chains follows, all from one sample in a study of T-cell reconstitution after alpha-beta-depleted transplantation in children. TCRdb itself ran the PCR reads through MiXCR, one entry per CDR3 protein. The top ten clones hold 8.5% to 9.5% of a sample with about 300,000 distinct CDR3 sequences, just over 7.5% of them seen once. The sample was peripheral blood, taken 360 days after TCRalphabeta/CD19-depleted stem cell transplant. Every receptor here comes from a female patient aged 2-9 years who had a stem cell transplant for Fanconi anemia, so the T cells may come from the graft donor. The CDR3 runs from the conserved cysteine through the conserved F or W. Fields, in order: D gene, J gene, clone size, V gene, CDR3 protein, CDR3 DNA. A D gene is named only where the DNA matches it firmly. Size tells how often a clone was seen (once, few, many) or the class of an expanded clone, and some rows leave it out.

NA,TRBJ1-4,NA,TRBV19,CASSTGTTWDEKLFF,TGTGCCAGTAGTACCGGGACGACTTGGGATGAAAAACTGTTTTTT
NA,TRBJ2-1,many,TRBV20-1,CSATGLGGNEQFF,TGCAGTGCCACTGGACTAGGGGGCAATGAGCAGTTCTTC
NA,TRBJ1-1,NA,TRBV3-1,CASSRGFPTEAFF,TGTGCCAGCAGCCGGGGGTTCCCCACTGAAGCTTTCTTT
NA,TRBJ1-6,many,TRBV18,CASSPQQSSYNSPLHF,TGTGCCAGCTCACCTCAGCAGAGCTCCTATAATTCACCCCTCCACTTT
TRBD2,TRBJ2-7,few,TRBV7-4,CASINDWTSGKRYEQYF,TGTGCCAGCATCAACGACTGGACTAGCGGTAAACGCTACGAGCAGTACTTC
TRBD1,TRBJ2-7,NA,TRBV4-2,CASSQPRDSTYEQYF,TGTGCCAGCAGCCAACCCCGGGACAGCACCTACGAGCAGTACTTC
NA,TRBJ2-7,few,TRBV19,CASSIGGEQYF,TGTGCCAGTAGTATTGGGGGCGAGCAGTACTTC
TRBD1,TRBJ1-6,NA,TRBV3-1,CASDDNLPWDRGNSPLHF,TGTGCCAGCGACGACAATTTACCCTGGGACAGGGGAAATTCACCCCTCCACTTT
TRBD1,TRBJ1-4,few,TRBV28,CARTVRTGATSTNEKLFF,TGTGCCAGAACCGTCCGGACAGGGGCGACCTCAACTAATGAAAAACTGTTTTTT
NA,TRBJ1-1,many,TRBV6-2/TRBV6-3,CASNSFGGTEAFF,TGTGCCAGCAACTCCTTCGGGGGGACTGAAGCTTTCTTT
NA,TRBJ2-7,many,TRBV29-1,CSAGVSYEQYF,TGCAGCGCAGGGGTCTCCTACGAGCAGTACTTC
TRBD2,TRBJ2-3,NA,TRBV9,CASSPPSGGGRTDTQYF,TGTGCCAGCAGCCCCCCTTCGGGGGGTGGGAGGACAGATACGCAGTATTTT
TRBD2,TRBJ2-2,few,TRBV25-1,CASSGSPGGSGELFF,TGTGCCAGCAGTGGAAGCCCGGGGGGATCCGGGGAGCTGTTTTTT
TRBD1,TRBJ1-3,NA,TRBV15,CATRETGLSGNTIYF,TGTGCCACCAGAGAGACAGGGCTTTCTGGAAACACCATATATTTT
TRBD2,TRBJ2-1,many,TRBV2,CASRVSGGEVNEQFF,TGTGCCAGCAGGGTTAGCGGGGGGGAGGTGAATGAGCAGTTCTTC
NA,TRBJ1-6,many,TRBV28,CASSFYQWGSPLHF,TGTGCCAGCAGTTTTTATCAGTGGGGATCACCCCTCCACTTT
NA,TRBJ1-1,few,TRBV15,CATSRDLFSTEAFF,TGTGCCACCAGCAGAGATCTTTTCTCCACTGAAGCTTTCTTT
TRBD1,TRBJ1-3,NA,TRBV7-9,CASSSLTGNPVNTIYF,TGTGCCAGCAGCTCTCTGACAGGGAACCCGGTAAACACCATATATTTT
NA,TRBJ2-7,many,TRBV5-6,CASSRDISSYEQYF,TGTGCCAGCAGCCGGGACATTAGCTCCTACGAGCAGTACTTC
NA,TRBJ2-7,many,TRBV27,CASSETGSYEQYF,TGTGCCAGCAGTGAGACAGGATCCTACGAGCAGTACTTC
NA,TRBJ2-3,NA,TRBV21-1,CASSKAETGGTDTQYF,TGTGCCAGCAGCAAAGCGGAGACAGGGGGCACAGATACGCAGTATTTT
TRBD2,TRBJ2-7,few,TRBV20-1,CSALAGGLEQYF,TGCAGTGCTCTAGCGGGAGGGCTCGAGCAGTACTTC
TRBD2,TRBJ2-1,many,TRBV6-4,CASSQSGGAYNEQFF,TGTGCCAGCAGTCAGAGCGGGGGGGCCTACAATGAGCAGTTCTTC
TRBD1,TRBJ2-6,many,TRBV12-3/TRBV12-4,CASRRQGGFSGANVLTF,TGTGCCAGCAGGCGACAGGGCGGCTTCTCTGGGGCCAACGTCCTGACTTTC
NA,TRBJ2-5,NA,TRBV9,CASSVAPVAGSRETQYF,TGTGCCAGCAGCGTAGCTCCCGTGGCAGGGTCCAGGGAGACCCAGTACTTC
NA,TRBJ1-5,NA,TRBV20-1,CSAAQDLSNQPQHF,TGCAGTGCTGCACAGGACCTTAGCAATCAGCCCCAGCATTTT
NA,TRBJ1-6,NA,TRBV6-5,CASSYSAGRTKTSPLHF,TGTGCCAGCAGTTACTCGGCGGGACGGACCAAAACCTCACCCCTCCACTTT
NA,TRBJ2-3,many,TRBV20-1,CSARRLATHTDTQYF,TGCAGTGCTAGACGGCTAGCGACCCACACAGATACGCAGTATTTT
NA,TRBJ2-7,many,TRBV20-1,CSARWDHYEQYF,TGCAGTGCCAGATGGGACCACTACGAGCAGTACTTC
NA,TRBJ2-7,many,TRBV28,CASSLLLAPYEQYF,TGTGCCAGCAGTTTACTCCTAGCTCCCTACGAGCAGTACTTC
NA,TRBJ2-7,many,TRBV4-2,CASSQALFYEQYF,TGTGCCAGCAGCCAAGCCTTGTTCTACGAGCAGTACTTC
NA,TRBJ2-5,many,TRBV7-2,CASSLAGHLLGTQYF,TGTGCCAGCAGCTTAGCGGGACACCTACTCGGGACCCAGTACTTC
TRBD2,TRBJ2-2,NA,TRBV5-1,CASSSGLALAGELFF,TGCGCCAGCAGCTCCGGACTAGCACTAGCCGGGGAGCTGTTTTTT
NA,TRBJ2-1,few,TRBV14,CASSHKSNRVLPYNEQFF,TGTGCCAGCAGCCATAAGTCCAACAGGGTTCTCCCGTACAATGAGCAGTTCTTC
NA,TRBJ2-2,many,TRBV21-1,CASSVRQLGDNTGELFF,TGTGCCAGCAGCGTCCGGCAACTAGGAGATAACACCGGGGAGCTGTTTTTT
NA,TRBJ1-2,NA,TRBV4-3,CASSHGNLNYGYTF,TGCGCCAGCAGCCACGGGAATTTGAACTATGGCTACACCTTC
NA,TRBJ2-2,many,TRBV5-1,CASRETGELFF,TGCGCCAGCAGGGAGACCGGGGAGCTGTTTTTT
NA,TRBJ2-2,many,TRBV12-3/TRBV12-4,CASSSIVAGELFF,TGTGCCAGCAGCTCAATAGTGGCCGGGGAGCTGTTTTTT
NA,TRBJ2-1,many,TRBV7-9,CASSLVGRSSYNEQFF,TGTGCCAGCAGCTTAGTGGGGAGGAGCTCCTACAATGAGCAGTTCTTC
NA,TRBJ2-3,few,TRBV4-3,CASSQDCLGSGCSDTQYF,TGCGCCAGCAGCCAAGATTGTTTGGGGAGCGGTTGTTCGGATACGCAGTATTTT
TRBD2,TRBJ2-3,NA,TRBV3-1,CASSQRGDTDTQYF,TGTGCCAGCAGCCAGCGGGGGGACACAGATACGCAGTATTTT
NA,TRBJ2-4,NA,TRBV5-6,CASGLRVWAKNIQYF,TGTGCCAGCGGCCTCAGGGTTTGGGCCAAAAACATTCAGTACTTC
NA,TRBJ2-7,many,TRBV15,CATSRDRLITSYEQYF,TGTGCCACCAGCAGAGATCGGCTAATAACCTCCTACGAGCAGTACTTC
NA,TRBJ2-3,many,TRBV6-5,CASSSKWAGTDTQYF,TGTGCCAGCAGTTCGAAGTGGGCGGGCACAGATACGCAGTATTTT
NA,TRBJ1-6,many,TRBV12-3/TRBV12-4,CASSRPGAPLHF,TGTGCCAGCAGTCGACCAGGAGCACCCCTCCACTTT
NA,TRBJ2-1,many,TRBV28,CASSFRVARLYNEQFF,TGTGCCAGCAGTTTTCGGGTAGCTAGACTTTACAATGAGCAGTTCTTC
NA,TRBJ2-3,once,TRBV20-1,CSASRDTDTQYF,TGCAGTGCTTCCAGGGACACAGATACGCAGTATTTT
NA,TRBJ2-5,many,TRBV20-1,CSARRMQETQYF,TGCAGTGCTAGACGGATGCAAGAGACCCAGTACTTC
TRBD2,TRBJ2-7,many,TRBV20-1,CSAPWTSGRASYEQYF,TGCAGTGCCCCTTGGACTAGCGGGCGGGCAAGCTACGAGCAGTACTTC
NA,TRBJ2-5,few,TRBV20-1,CSAKATQETQYF,TGCAGTGCTAAAGCGACACAAGAGACCCAGTACTTC
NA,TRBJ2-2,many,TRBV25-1,CASSIEPVTGELFF,TGTGCCAGCAGTATCGAGCCCGTCACCGGGGAGCTGTTTTTT
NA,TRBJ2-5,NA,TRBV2,CASSEARVQETQYF,TGTGCCAGCAGTGAAGCGCGGGTCCAAGAGACCCAGTACTTC
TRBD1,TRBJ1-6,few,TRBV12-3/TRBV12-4,CASTWTGTGSSPLHF,TGTGCCAGCACTTGGACGGGGACAGGGAGTTCACCCCTCCACTTT
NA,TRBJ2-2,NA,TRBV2,CVSTAGPGELFF,TGTGTCAGCACGGCGGGGCCCGGGGAGCTGTTTTTT
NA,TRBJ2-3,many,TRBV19,CASRWSTSDTQYF,TGTGCCAGTAGGTGGAGCACCTCAGATACGCAGTATTTT